This T cell receptor (beta chain) was captured by sequencing in a study of blood T cell repertoires in COVID-19. The CDR3 is 14 residues long. The trim removed 6 bases at V and 3 bases at J, leaving 7 bases unmatched. Germline V gene data show CDR1 as SNHLY and CDR2 as FYNNEI. The participants were between about 18 and 90 years old and came from some 25 US areas. In the authors' workflow: Reference gene primers were amplified, and this amplification served to estimate nucleated cell counts. Clones were read by immunoSEQ multiplex PCR, and TCRdb kept only the in-frame ones, dropping some. The DNA was the basis for D and trimming; V, J and clone size are from that table. This sample has about 200,000 clones, with around 86% found just once. The sample holds one count of this clone.

The source of this sequence is a man aged 35 to 55 with acute COVID-19. This chain connects TRBV2 to TRBJ2-7; the match to TRBD1 covers 8 bases. Sequenced: PBMCs or T cells enriched from blood (not recorded which). The chain's CDR3 is CASRLQGGVYEQYF. As DNA, the CDR3 is TGTGCCAGCAGATTACAGGGGGGAGTCTACGAGCAGTACTTC.